The T cell receptor (beta chain) under discussion was sequenced for a study of T cells after yellow fever vaccination. TCRdb used MiXCR to reprocess the 5' RACE reads, holding one entry per CDR3 protein. The data contain some 390,000 distinct CDR3 sequences, roughly 6.1% of them seen just once; the ten biggest clones take up 15%. The CDR3 totals 14 residues. Trimming took 6 bases from V and 6 from J, leaving 17 bases between them. The study, taken as a whole, reports: A weaker secondary response peaked on day 5, the primary on day 15.

This clonotype occurred a few times. The antigen remains undetermined. The V call is TRBV12-3 or TRBV12-4, the J call TRBJ2-5; D perhaps matches TRBD2 (5 bases). The origin of this receptor is a man under 40 who received the YFV17D yellow fever vaccine. Sequencing was performed on PBMCs, taken 5 days after the yellow fever booster vaccination. The CDR3 sequence: CASRKDSVVKTQYF. CDR3 in DNA: TGTGCCAGCAGGAAAGATAGCGTCGTCAAGACCCAGTACTTC.